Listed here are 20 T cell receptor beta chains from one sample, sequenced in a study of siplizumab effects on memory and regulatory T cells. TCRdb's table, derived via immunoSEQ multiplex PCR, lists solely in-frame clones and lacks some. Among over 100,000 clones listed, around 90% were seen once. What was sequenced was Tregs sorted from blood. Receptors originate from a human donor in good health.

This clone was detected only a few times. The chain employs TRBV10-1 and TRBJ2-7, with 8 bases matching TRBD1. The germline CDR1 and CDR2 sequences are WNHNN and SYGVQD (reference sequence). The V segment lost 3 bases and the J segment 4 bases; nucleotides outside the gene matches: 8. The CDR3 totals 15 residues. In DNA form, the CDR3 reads TGCGCCAGCAGTGAAGGACAGGGAAAGGGATACGAGCAGTACTTC. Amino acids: CASSEGQGKGYEQYF.

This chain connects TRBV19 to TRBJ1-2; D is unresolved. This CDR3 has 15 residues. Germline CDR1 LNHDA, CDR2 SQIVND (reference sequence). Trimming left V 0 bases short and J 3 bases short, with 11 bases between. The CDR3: CASSIDPLQYYGYTF. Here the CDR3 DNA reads TGTGCCAGTAGTATAGATCCCCTGCAGTACTATGGCTACACCTTC.

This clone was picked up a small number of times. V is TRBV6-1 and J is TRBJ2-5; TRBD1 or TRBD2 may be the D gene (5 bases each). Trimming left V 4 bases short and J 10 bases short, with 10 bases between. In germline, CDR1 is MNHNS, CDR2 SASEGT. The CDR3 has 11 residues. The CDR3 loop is CASSGGRLQYF. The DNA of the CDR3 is TGTGCCAGCAGTGGGGGACGTCTCCAGTACTTC.

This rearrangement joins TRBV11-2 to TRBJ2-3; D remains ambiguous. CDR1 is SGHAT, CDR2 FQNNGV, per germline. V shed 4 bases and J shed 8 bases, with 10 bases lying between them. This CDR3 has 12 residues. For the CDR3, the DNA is TGTGCCAGCAGCTCAGTATGGGGTACGCAGTATTTT. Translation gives CASSSVWGTQYF.

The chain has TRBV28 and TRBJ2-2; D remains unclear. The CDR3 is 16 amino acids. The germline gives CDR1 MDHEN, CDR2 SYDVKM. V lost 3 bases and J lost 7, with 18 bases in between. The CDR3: CASSFYGVKGVGELFF. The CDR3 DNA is TGTGCCAGCAGTTTTTATGGGGTTAAAGGTGTCGGGGAGCTGTTTTTT.

The DNA of the CDR3 is TGCGCCAGCAGCTTTGCCACAGGGACTTATTCCTACGAGCAGTACTTC. Translating it yields CASSFATGTYSYEQYF. This sequence joins TRBV5-1 and TRBJ2-7, with D possibly being TRBD1 or TRBD2 (6 bases each). The CDR3 contains 16 residues. Trimming cost V 2 bases and J 1 base, with 16 bases left between them. Germline lookup yields CDR1 SGHRS and CDR2 YFSETQ.

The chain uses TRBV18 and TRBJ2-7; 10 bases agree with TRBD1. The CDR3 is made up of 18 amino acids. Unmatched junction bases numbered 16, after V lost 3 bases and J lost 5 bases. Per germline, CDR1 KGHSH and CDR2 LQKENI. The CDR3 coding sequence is TGTGCCAGCTCACCTTTCAGATTTACGACAGGGGGCAACGACGAGCAGTACTTC. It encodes CASSPFRFTTGGNDEQYF. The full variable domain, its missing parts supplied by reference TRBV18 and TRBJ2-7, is NAGVMQNPRHLVRRRGQEARLRCSPMKGHSHVYWYRQLPEEGLKFMVYLQKENIIDESGMPKERFSAEFPKEGPSILRIQQVVRGDSAAYFCASSPFRFTTGGNDEQYFGPGTRLTVT.

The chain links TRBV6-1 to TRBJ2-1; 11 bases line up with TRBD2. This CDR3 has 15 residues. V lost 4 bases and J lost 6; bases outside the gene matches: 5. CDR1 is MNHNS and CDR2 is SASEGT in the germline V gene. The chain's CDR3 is CASSADSGRANEQFF. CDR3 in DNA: TGTGCCAGCAGTGCGGATAGCGGGAGGGCCAATGAGCAGTTCTTC.

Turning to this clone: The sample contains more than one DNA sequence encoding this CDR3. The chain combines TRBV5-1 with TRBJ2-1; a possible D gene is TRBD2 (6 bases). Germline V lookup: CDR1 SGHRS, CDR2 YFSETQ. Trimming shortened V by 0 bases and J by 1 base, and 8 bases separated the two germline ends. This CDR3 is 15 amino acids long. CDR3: CASSLGGLSYNEQFF. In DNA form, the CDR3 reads TGCGCCAGCAGCTTGGGGGGACTGTCCTACAATGAGCAGTTCTTC.

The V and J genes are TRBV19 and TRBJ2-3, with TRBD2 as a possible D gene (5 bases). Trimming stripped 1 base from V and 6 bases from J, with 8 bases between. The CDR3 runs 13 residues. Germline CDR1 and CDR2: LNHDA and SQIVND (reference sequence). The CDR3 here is CASSIVGADTQYF. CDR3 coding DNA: TGTGCCAGTAGTATAGTGGGAGCGGATACGCAGTATTTT.

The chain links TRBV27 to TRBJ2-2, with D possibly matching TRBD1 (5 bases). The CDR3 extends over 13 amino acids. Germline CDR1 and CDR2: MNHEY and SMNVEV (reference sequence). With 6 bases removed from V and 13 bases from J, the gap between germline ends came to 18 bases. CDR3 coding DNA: TGTGCCAGCAGCTGGAAGGGGAAGGGTGGGCTGTTTTTT. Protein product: CASSWKGKGGLFF.

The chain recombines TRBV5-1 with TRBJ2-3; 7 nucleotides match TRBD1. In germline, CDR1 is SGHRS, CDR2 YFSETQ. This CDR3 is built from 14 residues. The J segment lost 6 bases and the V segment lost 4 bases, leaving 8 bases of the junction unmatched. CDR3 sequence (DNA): TGCGCCAGCAGCCCCGGGACAGTAGGCGATACGCAGTATTTT. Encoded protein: CASSPGTVGDTQYF.

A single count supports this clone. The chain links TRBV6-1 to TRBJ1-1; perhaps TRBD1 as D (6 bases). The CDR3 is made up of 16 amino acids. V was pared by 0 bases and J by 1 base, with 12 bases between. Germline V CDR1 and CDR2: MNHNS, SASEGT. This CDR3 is CASSEAGGLGNTEAFF. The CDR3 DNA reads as TGTGCCAGCAGTGAAGCTGGGGGGCTAGGGAACACTGAAGCTTTCTTT.

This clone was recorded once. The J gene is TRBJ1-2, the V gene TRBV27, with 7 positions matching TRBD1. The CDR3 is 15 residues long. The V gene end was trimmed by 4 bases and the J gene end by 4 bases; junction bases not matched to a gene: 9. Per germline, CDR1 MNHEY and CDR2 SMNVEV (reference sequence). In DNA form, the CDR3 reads TGTGCCAGCAGTTGGGGCGACAGGGTTGGCTATGGCTACACCTTC. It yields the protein CASSWGDRVGYGYTF.

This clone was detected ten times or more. This CDR3 is CASSGFTSSHEQFF. In DNA, the CDR3 is TGTGCCAGCAGTGGTTTTACTAGCTCCCATGAGCAGTTCTTC. The gene calls are TRBV2 and TRBJ2-1, with a possible D match to TRBD2 (6 bases). CDR1 is SNHLY and CDR2 is FYNNEI in the germline V gene. There are 14 residues in the CDR3. The V and J ends lost 4 bases and 8 bases respectively, with 15 bases between them.

For the CDR3, the DNA is TGTGCCAGCAGCTTGGGCCCCGATATGGCAGCAACTAATGAAAAACTGTTTTTT. The encoded protein is CASSLGPDMAATNEKLFF. The V call is TRBV5-6, the J call TRBJ1-4; D is unclear. The germline V gene encodes CDR1 SGHDT and CDR2 YYEEEE. The V and J ends lost 0 bases and 0 bases respectively, with 15 bases between them. The CDR3 sequence is 18 residues long.

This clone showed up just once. DNA for the CDR3: TGTGCCTGGGGCCTAACAGATACGCAGTATTTT. Amino acid sequence: CAWGLTDTQYF. This chain joins TRBV30 and TRBJ2-3; D unresolved. CDR3 length: 11 amino acids. V lost 5 bases and J 3 bases, leaving 6 bases between the germline ends. CDR1 and CDR2 from the germline V gene are GTSNPN and SVGIG (reference sequence).

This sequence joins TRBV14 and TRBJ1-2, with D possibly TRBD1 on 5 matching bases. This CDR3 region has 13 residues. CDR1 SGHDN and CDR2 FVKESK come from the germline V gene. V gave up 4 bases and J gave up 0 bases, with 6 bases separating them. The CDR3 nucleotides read TGTGCCAGCAGCCCGACAGCTAACTATGGCTACACCTTC. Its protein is CASSPTANYGYTF.

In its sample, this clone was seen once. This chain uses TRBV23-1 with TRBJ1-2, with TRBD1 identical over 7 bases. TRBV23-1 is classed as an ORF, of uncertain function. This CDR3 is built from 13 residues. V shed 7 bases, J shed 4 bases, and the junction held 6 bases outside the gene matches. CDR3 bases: TGCGCCAGCATCAACGGGACAGTCTATGGCTACACCTTC. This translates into CASINGTVYGYTF.

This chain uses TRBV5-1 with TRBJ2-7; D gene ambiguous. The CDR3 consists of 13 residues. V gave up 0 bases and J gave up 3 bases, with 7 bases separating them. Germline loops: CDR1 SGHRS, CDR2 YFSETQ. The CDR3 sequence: CASSLEAIYEQYF. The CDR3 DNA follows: TGCGCCAGCAGCTTGGAGGCTATCTACGAGCAGTACTTC.